Given below is one TCR beta chain in context. Its antigen is still unknown. Attachment of unique molecular identifiers to individual cDNA molecules was performed. TCRdb used MiXCR to reprocess the 5' RACE reads, holding one entry per CDR3 protein. The profile shows 20,000 to 25,000 distinct CDR3 sequences, nearly 5.5% of them singletons. This sample stems from a study of early T cells in non-severe SARS-CoV-2 infection. Study-level background: Unpaired chains resulted from sequencing bulk RNA of unsorted whole blood.

Whole-study findings and limits: The study's VDJdb matching favored anti-spike CD8 responses and missed private and CD4 specificities.

Trimming pared 6 bases from V and 0 bases from J, leaving 12 bases between. This CDR3 comprises 16 residues. Germline values: CDR1 MNHEY, CDR2 SMNVEV (reference sequence). The TCR originated in an adult who was a healthcare worker with PCR-confirmed SARS-CoV-2 infection or an uninfected control (not recorded which). The chain recombines TRBV27 with TRBJ2-6; possibly TRBD1 for D (5 bases). The sample taken for sequencing was whole blood. The chain's CDR3 is CASRRTRPSGANVLTF. CDR3 nucleotides: TGTGCCAGCAGGCGGACACGGCCCTCTGGGGCCAACGTCCTGACTTTC. The complete variable domain, with remaining parts taken from reference TRBV27 and TRBJ2-6, reads EAQVTQNPRYLITVTGKKLTVTCSQNMNHEYMSWYRQDPGLGLRQIYYSMNVEVTDKGDVPEGYKVSRKEKRNFPLILESPSPNQTSLYFCASRRTRPSGANVLTFGAGSRLTVL.